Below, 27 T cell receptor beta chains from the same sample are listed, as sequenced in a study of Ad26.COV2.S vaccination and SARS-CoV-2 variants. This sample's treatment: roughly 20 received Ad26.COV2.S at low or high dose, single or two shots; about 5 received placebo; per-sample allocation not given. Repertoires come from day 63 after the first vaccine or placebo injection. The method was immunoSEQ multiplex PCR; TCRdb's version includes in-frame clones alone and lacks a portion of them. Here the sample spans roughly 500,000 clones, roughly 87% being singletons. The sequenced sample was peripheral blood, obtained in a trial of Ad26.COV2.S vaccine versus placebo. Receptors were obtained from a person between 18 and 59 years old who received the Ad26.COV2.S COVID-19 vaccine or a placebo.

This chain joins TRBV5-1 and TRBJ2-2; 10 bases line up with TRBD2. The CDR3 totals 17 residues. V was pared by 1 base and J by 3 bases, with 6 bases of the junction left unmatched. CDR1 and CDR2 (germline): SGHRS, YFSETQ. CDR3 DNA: TGCGCCAGCAGCTTGAATAGCGGGGGGCCTTACACCGGGGAGCTGTTTTTT. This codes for CASSLNSGGPYTGELFF.

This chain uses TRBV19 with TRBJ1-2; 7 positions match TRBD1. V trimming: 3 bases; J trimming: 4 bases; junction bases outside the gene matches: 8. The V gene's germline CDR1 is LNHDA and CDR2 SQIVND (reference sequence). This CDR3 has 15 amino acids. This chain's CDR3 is CASSIPTGYPYGYTF. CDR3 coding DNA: TGTGCCAGTAGTATCCCGACAGGGTATCCCTATGGCTACACCTTC.

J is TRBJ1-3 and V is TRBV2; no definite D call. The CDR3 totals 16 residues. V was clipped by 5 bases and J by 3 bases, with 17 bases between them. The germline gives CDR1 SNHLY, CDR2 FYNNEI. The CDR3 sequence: CASSFKAGKDGNTIYF. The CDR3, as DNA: TGTGCCAGCAGTTTTAAGGCGGGCAAGGATGGAAACACCATATATTTT.

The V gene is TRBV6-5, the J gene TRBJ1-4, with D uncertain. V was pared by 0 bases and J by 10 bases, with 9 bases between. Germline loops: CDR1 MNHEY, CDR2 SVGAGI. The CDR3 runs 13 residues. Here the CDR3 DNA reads TGTGCCAGCAGTTACTCGAGTGGAGGAAAACTGTTTTTT. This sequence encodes CASSYSSGGKLFF.

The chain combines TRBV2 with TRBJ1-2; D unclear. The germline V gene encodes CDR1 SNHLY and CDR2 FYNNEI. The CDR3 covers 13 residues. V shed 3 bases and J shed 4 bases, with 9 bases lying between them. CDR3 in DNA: TGTGCCAGCAGTGACAGAATTTTCTATGGCTACACCTTC. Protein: CASSDRIFYGYTF.

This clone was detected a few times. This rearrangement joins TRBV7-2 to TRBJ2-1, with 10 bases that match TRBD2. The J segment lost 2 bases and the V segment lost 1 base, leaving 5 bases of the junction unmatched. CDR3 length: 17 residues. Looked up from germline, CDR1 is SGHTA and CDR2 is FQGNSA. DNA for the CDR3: TGTGCCAGCAGCTTAGGTTGGCTAGCGGGGGCCTACAATGAGCAGTTCTTC. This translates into CASSLGWLAGAYNEQFF.

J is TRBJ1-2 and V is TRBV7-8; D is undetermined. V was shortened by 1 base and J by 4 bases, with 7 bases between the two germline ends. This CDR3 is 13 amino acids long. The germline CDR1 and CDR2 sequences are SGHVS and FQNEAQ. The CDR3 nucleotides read TGTGCCAGCAGCTTAGTGGGCAGCTATGGCTACACCTTC. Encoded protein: CASSLVGSYGYTF.

CDR3 residues: CASSRGASYNEQFF. The CDR3 DNA sequence: TGCGCCAGCAGCCGGGGGGCTTCCTACAATGAGCAGTTCTTC. The chain uses TRBV4-1 and TRBJ2-1; D may be TRBD1 or TRBD2 (6 bases each). The germline V gene has CDR1 MGHRA and CDR2 YSYEKL. V was clipped by 4 bases and J by 1 base, with 8 bases between them. This CDR3 has 14 amino acids.

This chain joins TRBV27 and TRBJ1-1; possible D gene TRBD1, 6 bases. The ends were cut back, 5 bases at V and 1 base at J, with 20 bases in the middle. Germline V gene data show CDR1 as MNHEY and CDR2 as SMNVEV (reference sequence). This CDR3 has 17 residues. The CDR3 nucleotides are TGTGCCAGCAGTATACACCCTCAACGGACAGCGAACACTGAAGCTTTCTTT. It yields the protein CASSIHPQRTANTEAFF.

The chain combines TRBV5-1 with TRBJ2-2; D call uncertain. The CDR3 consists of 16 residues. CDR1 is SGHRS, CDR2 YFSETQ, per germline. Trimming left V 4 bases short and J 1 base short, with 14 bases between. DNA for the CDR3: TGCGCCAGCAGCCCCTCCCCAAGCCGGAACACCGGGGAGCTGTTTTTT. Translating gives CASSPSPSRNTGELFF.

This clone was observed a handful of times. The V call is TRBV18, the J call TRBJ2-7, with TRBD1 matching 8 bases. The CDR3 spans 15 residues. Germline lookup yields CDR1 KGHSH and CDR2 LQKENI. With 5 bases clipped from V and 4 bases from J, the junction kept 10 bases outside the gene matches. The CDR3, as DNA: TGTGCCAGCTCAATACAACGGACAGGGTGGTACGAGCAGTACTTC. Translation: CASSIQRTGWYEQYF.

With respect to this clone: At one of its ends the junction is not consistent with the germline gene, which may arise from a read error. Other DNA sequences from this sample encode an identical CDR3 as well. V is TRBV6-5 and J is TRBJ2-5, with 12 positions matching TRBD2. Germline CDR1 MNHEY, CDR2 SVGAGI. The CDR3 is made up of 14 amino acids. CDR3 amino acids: CASSRLAGEETQYF. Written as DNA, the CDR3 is TGTGCTAGCAGTAGACTAGCGGGAGAAGAGACCCAGTACTTC.

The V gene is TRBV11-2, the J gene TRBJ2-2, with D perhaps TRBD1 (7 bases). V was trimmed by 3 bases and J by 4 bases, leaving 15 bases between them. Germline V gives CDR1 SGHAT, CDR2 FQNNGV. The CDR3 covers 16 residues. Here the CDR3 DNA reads TGTGCCAGCAGCTTCCCGGCAGGGGGAGGCACCGGGGAGCTGTTTTTT. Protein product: CASSFPAGGGTGELFF.

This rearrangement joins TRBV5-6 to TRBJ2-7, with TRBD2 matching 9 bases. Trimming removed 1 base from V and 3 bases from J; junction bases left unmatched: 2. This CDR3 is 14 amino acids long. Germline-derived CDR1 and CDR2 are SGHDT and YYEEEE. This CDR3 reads CASSLRGRVYEQYV. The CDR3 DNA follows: TGTGCCAGCAGCTTGCGCGGGAGGGTCTACGAGCAGTACGTC.

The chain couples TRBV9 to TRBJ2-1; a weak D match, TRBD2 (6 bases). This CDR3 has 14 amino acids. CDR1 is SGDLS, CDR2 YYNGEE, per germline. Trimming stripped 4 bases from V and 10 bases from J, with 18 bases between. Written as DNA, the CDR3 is TGTGCCAGCAGCCAGAGGCCCGCGGGGCGGGAGCAGTTCTTC. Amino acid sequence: CASSQRPAGREQFF.

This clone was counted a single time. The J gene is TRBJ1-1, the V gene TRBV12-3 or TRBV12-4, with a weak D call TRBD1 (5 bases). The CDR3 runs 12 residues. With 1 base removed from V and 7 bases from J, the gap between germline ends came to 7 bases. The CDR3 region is CASSLEGFEAFF. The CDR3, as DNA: TGTGCCAGCAGTTTAGAGGGGTTTGAAGCTTTCTTT.

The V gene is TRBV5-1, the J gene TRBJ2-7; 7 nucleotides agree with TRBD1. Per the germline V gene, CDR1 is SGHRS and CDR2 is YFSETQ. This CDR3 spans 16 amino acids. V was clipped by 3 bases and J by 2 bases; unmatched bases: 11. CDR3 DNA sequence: TGCGCCAGCAGCTGGGAACCAGACAGGGTTGCCTACGAGCAGTACGTC. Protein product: CASSWEPDRVAYEQYV.

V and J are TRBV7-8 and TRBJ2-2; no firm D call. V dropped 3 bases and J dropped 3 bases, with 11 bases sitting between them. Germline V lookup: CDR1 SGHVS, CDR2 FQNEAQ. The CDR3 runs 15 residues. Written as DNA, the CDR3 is TGTGCCAGCAGCTTTGGATACCCGGACACCGGGGAGCTGTTTTTT. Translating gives CASSFGYPDTGELFF.

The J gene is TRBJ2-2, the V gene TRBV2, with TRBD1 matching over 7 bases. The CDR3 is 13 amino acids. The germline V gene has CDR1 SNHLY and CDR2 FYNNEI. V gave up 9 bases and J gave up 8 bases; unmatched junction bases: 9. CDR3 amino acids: CASNRGGSGELFF. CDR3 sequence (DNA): TGTGCCAGTAACAGGGGTGGTTCGGGGGAGCTGTTTTTT.

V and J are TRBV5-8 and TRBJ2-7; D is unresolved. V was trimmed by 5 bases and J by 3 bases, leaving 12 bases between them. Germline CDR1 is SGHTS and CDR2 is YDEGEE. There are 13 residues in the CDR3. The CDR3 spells CASSFVGNYEQYF. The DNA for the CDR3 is TGTGCCAGCAGTTTTGTTGGCAACTACGAGCAGTACTTC.

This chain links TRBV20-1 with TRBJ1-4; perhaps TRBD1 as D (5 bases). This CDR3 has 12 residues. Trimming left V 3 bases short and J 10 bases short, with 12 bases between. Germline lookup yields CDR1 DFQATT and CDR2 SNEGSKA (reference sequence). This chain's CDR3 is CSASFRVGKLFF. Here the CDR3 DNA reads TGCAGTGCTAGTTTCAGGGTGGGAAAACTGTTTTTT.

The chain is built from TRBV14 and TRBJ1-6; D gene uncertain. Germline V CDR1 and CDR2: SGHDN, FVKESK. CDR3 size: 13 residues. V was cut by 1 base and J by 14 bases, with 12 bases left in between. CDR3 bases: TGTGCCAGCAGCCAAGCAATAACTTCGGCCCTCCACTTT. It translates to CASSQAITSALHF.

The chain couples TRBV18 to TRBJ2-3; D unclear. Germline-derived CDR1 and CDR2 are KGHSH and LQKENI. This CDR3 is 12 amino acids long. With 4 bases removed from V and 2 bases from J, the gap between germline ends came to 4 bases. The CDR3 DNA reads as TGTGCCAGCTCACGGGTCACAGATACGCAGTATTTT. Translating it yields CASSRVTDTQYF.

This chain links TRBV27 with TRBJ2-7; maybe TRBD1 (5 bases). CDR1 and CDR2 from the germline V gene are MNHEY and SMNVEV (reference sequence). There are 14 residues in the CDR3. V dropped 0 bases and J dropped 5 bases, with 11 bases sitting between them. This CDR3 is CASSLSGEGDEQYF. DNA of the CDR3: TGTGCCAGCAGTTTATCGGGTGAAGGGGACGAGCAGTACTTC.

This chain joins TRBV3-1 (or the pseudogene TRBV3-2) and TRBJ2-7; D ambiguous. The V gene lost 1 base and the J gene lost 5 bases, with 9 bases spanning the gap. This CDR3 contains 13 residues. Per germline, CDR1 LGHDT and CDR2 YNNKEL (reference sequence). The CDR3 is CASSQVINHEQYF. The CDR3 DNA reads TGTGCCAGCAGCCAAGTTATCAACCACGAGCAGTACTTC.

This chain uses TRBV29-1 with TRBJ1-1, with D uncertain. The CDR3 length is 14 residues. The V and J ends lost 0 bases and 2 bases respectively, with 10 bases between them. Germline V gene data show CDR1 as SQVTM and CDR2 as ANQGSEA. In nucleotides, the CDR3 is TGCAGCGTTGAAGATCCAGCTCGAAACACTGAAGCTTTCTTT. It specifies CSVEDPARNTEAFF.

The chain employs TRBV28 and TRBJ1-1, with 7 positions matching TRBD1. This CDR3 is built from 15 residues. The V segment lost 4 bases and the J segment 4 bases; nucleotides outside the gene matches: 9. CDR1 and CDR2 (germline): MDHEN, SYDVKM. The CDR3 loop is CASSYHRGWGTEAFF. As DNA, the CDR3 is TGTGCCAGCAGTTACCACAGGGGTTGGGGCACTGAAGCTTTCTTT. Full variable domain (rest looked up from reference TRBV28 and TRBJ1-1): DVKVTQSSRYLVKRTGEKVFLECVQDMDHENMFWYRQDPGLGLRLIYFSYDVKMKEKGDIPEGYSVSREKKERFSLILESASTNQTSMYLCASSYHRGWGTEAFFGQGTRLTVV.